These 14 T cell receptor beta chains were sequenced from one sample in a study of blood T cell repertoires in COVID-19 (dated by TCRdb to about 2020). Library creation used the immunoSEQ multiplex PCR assay. In its TCRdb copy, this immuneACCESS table keeps in-frame sequences only and misses some clones. Where compared with another copy, unresolved V genes explain less than half of these, and the others have no known cause. The sample table records 120,000 to 150,000 clones; approximately 80% of these occur just once. The biggest ten clones account for 4.5% to 6% of the sample. What was sequenced was peripheral blood. The receptors here all came from a human donor in a cohort sampled during active COVID-19.

The CDR3 DNA follows: TGTGCCGGGGCCGTTGGAGGGGGCGCGGAGACCCAGTACTTC. This translates into CAGAVGGGAETQYF. The gene calls are TRBV2 and TRBJ2-5; D is possibly TRBD1 (7 bases). V lost 11 bases and J 5 bases, leaving 21 bases between the germline ends. The CDR3 contains 14 residues. Germline loops: CDR1 SNHLY, CDR2 FYNNEI.

This CDR3 is CASSYPGQGDTEAFF. The CDR3 DNA follows: TGCGCCAGCAGCTACCCGGGACAGGGGGACACTGAAGCTTTCTTT. This rearrangement joins TRBV5-1 to TRBJ1-1; 11 bases are a match to TRBD1. J gave up 3 bases and V 3 bases, and 4 bases lay outside the gene matches. Germline CDR1 reads SGHRS; CDR2 reads YFSETQ. The CDR3 extends over 15 amino acids.

V and J are TRBV5-6 and TRBJ2-7; TRBD2 matches 9 bases. Trimming at V came to 1 base and at J to 0 bases, leaving 8 bases not matched to a gene. The CDR3 is 17 amino acids. Germline V CDR1 and CDR2: SGHDT, YYEEEE. The CDR3 sequence: CASSLSWAGGGSYEQYV. The CDR3 region has the DNA TGTGCCAGCAGCTTGAGTTGGGCGGGAGGGGGCTCCTACGAGCAGTACGTC.

V usage is TRBV19 and J usage is TRBJ2-2, with D possibly being TRBD1 (6 bases). Per germline, CDR1 LNHDA and CDR2 SQIVND (reference sequence). The ends were cut back, 3 bases at V and 5 bases at J, with 13 bases in the middle. There are 15 residues in the CDR3. The DNA of the CDR3 is TGTGCCAGTAGTATCTGGGACACAGGGACCGGGGAGCTGTTTTTT. It specifies CASSIWDTGTGELFF.

The V gene is TRBV6-1, the J gene TRBJ1-1; no clear D. Deletions cut 2 bases from V and 3 bases from J, with 7 bases between. Germline V gene sequence: CDR1 MNHNS, CDR2 SASEGT. This CDR3 spans 13 amino acids. The CDR3 protein is CASSEWGDTEAFF. In DNA form, the CDR3 reads TGTGCCAGCAGTGAATGGGGAGACACTGAAGCTTTCTTT.

The J gene is TRBJ2-6, the V gene TRBV3-1 (or the pseudogene TRBV3-2), with D perhaps matching TRBD1 (6 bases). CDR3 length equals 18 residues. V gave up 0 bases and J gave up 4 bases, with 16 bases separating them. CDR1 is LGHDT and CDR2 is YNNKEL in the germline V gene (reference sequence). The CDR3 sequence is CASSQDSARGWGANVLTF. The CDR3 DNA reads as TGTGCCAGCAGCCAAGATTCGGCCAGGGGATGGGGGGCCAACGTCCTGACTTTC.

The chain has TRBV2 and TRBJ2-7; D may be TRBD2 (6 bases). Trimming shortened V by 4 bases and J by 4 bases, and 14 bases separated the two germline ends. CDR1 and CDR2 from the germline V gene are SNHLY and FYNNEI. The CDR3 consists of 14 residues. CDR3 loop: CASSVGGANYEQYV. For the CDR3, the DNA is TGTGCCAGCAGTGTTGGAGGGGCGAATTACGAGCAGTACGTC.

This chain links TRBV7-3 with TRBJ2-5; weak D call: TRBD2 (7 bases). This CDR3 has 15 amino acids. V shed 5 bases and J shed 4 bases, with 17 bases lying between them. The germline V gene encodes CDR1 SGHTA and CDR2 FQGTGA. The CDR3 region has the DNA TGTGCCAGCAGCCCTGGGGGGGCAGGACGAGAGACCCAGTACTTC. This sequence encodes CASSPGGAGRETQYF.

The V gene is TRBV6-6, the J gene TRBJ1-6; D ambiguous. There are 15 residues in the CDR3. Looked up from germline, CDR1 is MNHNY and CDR2 is SVGAGI (reference sequence). Trimming cost V 7 bases and J 8 bases, with 18 bases left between them. The CDR3: CASTHQRGYDSPLHF. CDR3 DNA sequence: TGTGCCAGCACCCACCAGAGAGGATACGATTCACCCCTCCACTTT.

This chain joins TRBV4-1 and TRBJ2-7; possibly TRBD2 for D (5 bases). Germline CDR1 is MGHRA and CDR2 is YSYEKL. V lost 4 bases and J 3 bases, leaving 19 bases between the germline ends. CDR3 length: 16 amino acids. CDR3 nucleotide sequence: TGCGCCAGCAGCCGGACTTTCCTGATCGGGCACTACGAGCAGTACTTC. It specifies CASSRTFLIGHYEQYF.

This rearrangement joins TRBV7-9 to TRBJ2-1; 8 positions agree with TRBD2. V lost 6 bases to trimming and J lost 10 bases; unmatched junction nucleotides: 5. The CDR3 is 12 residues long. Per the germline V gene, CDR1 is SEHNR and CDR2 is FQNEAQ (reference sequence). CDR3 in amino acids: CASRTIAGEQFF. In DNA form, the CDR3 reads TGTGCCAGCAGGACAATAGCGGGAGAGCAGTTCTTC.

The V and J genes are TRBV19 and TRBJ1-6, with 7 positions matching TRBD1. The CDR3 runs 17 residues. The V and J ends lost 5 bases and 4 bases, in that order; junction bases with no gene match: 11. From germline, CDR1 is LNHDA and CDR2 SQIVND (reference sequence). CDR3 nucleotides: TGTGCCAGTAGTTCGGGTCGGACAGGAAGATATAATTCACCCCTCCACTTT. Translating gives CASSSGRTGRYNSPLHF.

This clone has just one count. The gene calls are TRBV7-9 and TRBJ1-3, with 7 bases identical to TRBD1. V shed 6 bases and J 6 bases; nucleotides not matched to a gene: 8. Germline CDR1 SEHNR, CDR2 FQNEAQ (reference sequence). The CDR3 is 14 residues long. The CDR3 reads CASRAGTVENTIYF. The CDR3, as DNA: TGTGCCAGCAGGGCCGGGACAGTCGAAAACACCATATATTTT. Full variable domain (outside the CDR3, taken from reference TRBV7-9 and TRBJ1-3): DTGVSQNPRHKITKRGQNVTFRCDPISEHNRLYWYRQTLGQGPEFLTYFQNEAQLEKSRLLSDRFSAERPKGSFSTLEIQRTEQGDSAMYLCASRAGTVENTIYFGEGSWLTVV.

In DNA form, the CDR3 reads TGTGCCAGCAGTTACTCGAGGGCTACCGGGGAGCTGTTTTTT. This sequence encodes CASSYSRATGELFF. The rearrangement uses TRBV6-5 and TRBJ2-2; tentative D call: TRBD2 (5 bases). This CDR3 is 14 amino acids long. Trimming pared 0 bases from V and 5 bases from J, leaving 7 bases between. Germline V gene sequence: CDR1 MNHEY, CDR2 SVGAGI.